One sample yielded the 22 T cell receptor beta chains listed below, sequenced in a study of identical twins. TCRdb processed the 5' RACE reads anew with MiXCR; each CDR3 protein has one entry. The repertoire includes some 730,000 distinct CDR3 sequences, over 15% of them detected once, and about an eighth sits in the top ten. The same specimen was also included in a second study, on T cells expressing NK-cell markers.

Sequenced material: PBMCs. Every receptor here comes from a woman aged 18-29 years in good health.

A few counts support this clonotype. This chain joins TRBV25-1 and TRBJ1-2, with D unclear. The CDR3 contains 12 residues. Trimming shortened V by 3 bases and J by 8 bases, and 10 bases separated the two germline ends. In germline, CDR1 is MGHDK, CDR2 SYGVNS. The CDR3 sequence is CASSEAGRGYTF. The CDR3 nucleotides are TGTGCCAGCAGTGAGGCCGGGCGAGGCTACACCTTC.

This clonotype was recorded a few times. J is TRBJ1-5 and V is TRBV12-3 or TRBV12-4; 7 bases line up with TRBD1. V lost 10 bases to trimming and J lost 4 bases; unmatched junction nucleotides: 7. The CDR3 consists of 13 residues. The CDR3 region is CATGGQVNQPQHF. CDR3 DNA sequence: TGTGCCACAGGCGGACAGGTAAATCAGCCCCAGCATTTT.

This clonotype was recorded at least ten times. The V gene is TRBV20-1, the J gene TRBJ2-1; possibly TRBD2 for D (5 bases). Germline lookup yields CDR1 DFQATT and CDR2 SNEGSKA (reference sequence). This CDR3 region has 13 residues. V lost 6 bases and J lost 0, with 9 bases in between. CDR3 protein: CSARRSSYNEQFF. CDR3 DNA sequence: TGCAGTGCAAGGAGGAGCTCCTACAATGAGCAGTTCTTC.

This clonotype was seen at least ten times. The chain recombines TRBV12-3 or TRBV12-4 with TRBJ2-7; D call uncertain. With 8 bases removed from V and 5 bases from J, the gap between germline ends came to 10 bases. This CDR3 is 11 amino acids long. CDR3: CASALWDEQYF. DNA of the CDR3: TGTGCCAGCGCCCTCTGGGACGAGCAGTACTTC.

This clonotype came up many times. CDR3 bases: TGTGCCAGCAGTGCTACCCCCTTTGGCGGGAGGGCCACAGATACGCAGTATTTT. Encoded protein: CASSATPFGGRATDTQYF. The genes are TRBV12-3 or TRBV12-4 and TRBJ2-3, with TRBD2 identical over 9 bases. The ends lost 5 bases at V and 2 bases at J; junction bases unmatched: 14. CDR3 length equals 18 residues.

This clonotype was seen a handful of times. The J gene is TRBJ2-4, the V gene TRBV7-9; TRBD1 matches at 8 bases. J lost 5 bases, V lost 5 bases, and 11 bases had no gene match. This CDR3 contains 16 residues. Per germline, CDR1 SEHNR and CDR2 FQNEAQ (reference sequence). CDR3 sequence: CASSPRGQVTENIQYF. The CDR3, as DNA: TGTGCCAGCAGCCCCAGGGGACAGGTCACTGAAAACATTCAGTACTTC.

This clonotype was seen a handful of times. The chain employs TRBV9 and TRBJ1-1; D is ambiguous. CDR1 is SGDLS, CDR2 YYNGEE, per germline. Trimming removed 0 bases at V and 1 base at J, with 7 bases between. The length of the CDR3 is 14 residues. CDR3: CASSVEARNTEAFF. CDR3 DNA sequence: TGTGCCAGCAGCGTAGAGGCCAGGAACACTGAAGCTTTCTTT.

This clonotype has a handful of counts. This chain uses TRBV5-1 with TRBJ2-7; 7 nucleotides agree with TRBD1. V shed 3 bases, J shed 5 bases, and the junction held 17 bases outside the gene matches. In germline, CDR1 is SGHRS, CDR2 YFSETQ. The CDR3 covers 17 residues. The CDR3 here is CASSSGPPGQRINEQYF. CDR3 coding DNA: TGCGCCAGCAGCTCCGGTCCACCGGGACAGAGAATCAACGAGCAGTACTTC.

The chain has TRBV12-3 or TRBV12-4 and TRBJ2-7, with D perhaps TRBD1 (7 bases). V lost 0 bases, J lost 2 bases, and 11 bases lay in between. The CDR3 runs to 15 residues. CDR3 coding DNA: TGTGCCAGCAGTTTAGCGCCAGGGGGGACCTACGAGCAGTACTTC. This gives the protein CASSLAPGGTYEQYF.

The chain is built from TRBV12-3 or TRBV12-4 and TRBJ2-3; 14 bases agree with TRBD2. V shed 6 bases and J 4 bases; nucleotides not matched to a gene: 6. There are 16 residues in the CDR3. The DNA for the CDR3 is TGTGCCAGCAGCTCGACTAGCGGGAGGGTTCCAGATACGCAGTATTTT. Translation gives CASSSTSGRVPDTQYF.

This clonotype appeared a few times. J is TRBJ2-7 and V is TRBV20-1; D gene ambiguous. The V end lost 5 bases, the J end lost 3 bases, and 14 bases lay between the germline ends. There are 13 residues in the CDR3. CDR1 and CDR2 from the germline V gene are DFQATT and SNEGSKA (reference sequence). CDR3: CSAGRRTDYEQYF. CDR3 DNA sequence: TGCAGTGCTGGAAGACGCACCGACTACGAGCAGTACTTC.

The chain carries TRBV2 and TRBJ2-3; D may match TRBD1 or TRBD2 (5 bases each). The V gene's germline CDR1 is SNHLY and CDR2 FYNNEI. The CDR3 has 17 residues. Trimming cost V 8 bases and J 4 bases, with 25 bases left between them. Written as DNA, the CDR3 is TGTGCCAGCTCCTTCTTCGGGGCCGTCTCCCTGCCAGATACGCAGTATTTT. The encoded protein is CASSFFGAVSLPDTQYF. Full variable domain (remainder filled in from reference TRBV2 and TRBJ2-3): EPEVTQTPSHQVTQMGQEVILRCVPISNHLYFYWYRQILGQKVEFLVSFYNNEISEKSEIFDDQFSVERPDGSNFTLKIRSTKLEDSAMYFCASSFFGAVSLPDTQYFGPGTRLTVL.

The J gene is TRBJ2-1, the V gene TRBV24-1; D not resolved. Trimming cost V 3 bases and J 0 bases, with 8 bases left between them. CDR3 length equals 15 residues. The germline V gene encodes CDR1 KGHDR and CDR2 SFDVKD. The CDR3: CATSDAESSYNEQFF. The CDR3 coding sequence is TGTGCCACCAGTGATGCCGAAAGCTCCTACAATGAGCAGTTCTTC.

This clonotype was detected a few times. The gene calls are TRBV12-3 or TRBV12-4 and TRBJ2-1; 7 bases fit TRBD2. V lost 7 bases to trimming and J lost 11 bases; unmatched junction nucleotides: 14. This CDR3 is 14 amino acids long. The CDR3, as DNA: TGTGCCAGCACCATGCGGCTAGCGGCTCCGAAGCAGTTCTTC. This encodes CASTMRLAAPKQFF.

The chain uses TRBV10-3 and TRBJ2-1; D gene uncertain. The CDR3 covers 12 residues. Germline assignment: CDR1 ENHRY and CDR2 SYGVKD. V was pared by 3 bases and J by 3 bases, with 3 bases between. The CDR3 spells CAISEVYNEQFF. Written as DNA, the CDR3 is TGTGCCATCAGTGAAGTCTACAATGAGCAGTTCTTC.

The chain uses TRBV7-3 and TRBJ1-1; D call uncertain. This CDR3 has 15 residues. Germline CDR1 SGHTA, CDR2 FQGTGA. The V end lost 2 bases, the J end lost 1 base, and 11 bases lay between the germline ends. The CDR3: CASSLARWENTEAFF. The CDR3 coding sequence is TGTGCCAGCAGCTTAGCCCGGTGGGAGAACACTGAAGCTTTCTTT.

This clonotype was seen more than once but under ten times. The chain recombines TRBV20-1 with TRBJ1-4; 8 bases fit TRBD1. CDR3 length equals 14 residues. The V segment lost 1 base and the J segment 7 bases; nucleotides outside the gene matches: 5. CDR1 is DFQATT, CDR2 SNEGSKA, per germline (reference sequence). The CDR3 is CSARVSGGGEKLFF. CDR3 coding DNA: TGCAGTGCTAGAGTATCAGGGGGCGGTGAAAAACTGTTTTTT.

This chain connects TRBV7-2 to TRBJ1-4, with D maybe TRBD1 (6 bases). The V end lost 5 bases, the J end lost 5 bases, and 15 bases lay between the germline ends. The germline gives CDR1 SGHTA, CDR2 FQGNSA. This CDR3 is built from 15 residues. The CDR3 spells CASSPSGTINEKLFF. The CDR3 DNA reads TGTGCCAGCAGCCCGAGCGGGACAATCAATGAAAAACTGTTTTTT.

This clonotype was seen repeatedly, ten times or more. The gene calls are TRBV12-3 or TRBV12-4 and TRBJ1-5, with D hard to call. Trimming removed 1 base from V and 5 bases from J, with 6 bases in between. The CDR3 is 13 residues long. As DNA, the CDR3 is TGTGCCAGCAGTTTAGAGGGAGATCAGCCCCAGCATTTT. Translated, it gives CASSLEGDQPQHF.

This clonotype was observed a few times. The rearrangement links TRBV6-1 to TRBJ1-2; perhaps TRBD1 as D (6 bases). V lost 4 bases to trimming and J lost 12 bases, with 18 bases between them. The length of the CDR3 is 13 residues. CDR1 and CDR2 (germline): MNHNS, SASEGT. CDR3 in DNA: TGTGCCAGCAGTGTTTTACGGGGGCTCGTTCACACCTTC. Translated, it gives CASSVLRGLVHTF.

The rearrangement joins TRBV7-8 to TRBJ2-1; D is perhaps TRBD2 (5 bases). The germline V and J ends were trimmed by 4 bases and 0 bases, with 10 bases remaining between them. Germline CDR1 and CDR2: SGHVS and FQNEAQ. The CDR3 consists of 15 residues. The CDR3 loop reads CASSSERTSYNEQFF. CDR3 nucleotide sequence: TGTGCCAGCAGCTCAGAGCGGACCTCCTACAATGAGCAGTTCTTC. Full variable domain (outside the CDR3, taken from reference TRBV7-8 and TRBJ2-1): GAGVSQSPRYKVAKRGQDVALRCDPISGHVSLFWYQQALGQGPEFLTYFQNEAQLDKSGLPSDRFFAERPEGSVSTLKIQRTQQEDSAVYLCASSSERTSYNEQFFGPGTRLTVL.

This clonotype was found a few times. The chain joins TRBV6-1 to TRBJ2-7; D uncertain. V lost 7 bases and J 4 bases, leaving 14 bases between the germline ends. This CDR3 has 13 residues. Germline CDR1 is MNHNS and CDR2 is SASEGT. CDR3 in amino acids: CASIQAGNYEQYF. Written as DNA, the CDR3 is TGTGCCAGCATCCAGGCTGGGAATTACGAGCAGTACTTC.